This TCR beta chain originates from a study of T cell responses to AZD1222 COVID-19 vaccine listed by TCRdb under 2021. In terms of the full investigation: AZD1222 recipients with second doses at about 4 weeks or about 12 weeks were pooled, because spike-specific TCR depth and breadth did not differ between schedules. A total of 233 trial participants underwent TCR sequencing, of whom approximately 210 received two doses of AZD1222 and roughly 25 received two doses of the MenACWY control vaccine. Trial participants were enrolled by age into subgroups of 18-55, 56-69 and 70-plus years, and about 150, 27 and 61 TCR-sequenced participants, respectively, were included in these subgroups.

The time point label here, explained by the study, means: baseline before first vaccination. Vaccinee samples were obtained from the UK trials COV001 and COV002, which included a single-blind randomized controlled phase 2/3 trial of AZD1222 (ChAdOx1 nCoV-19) in healthy adults. For TCRbeta chain sequencing, PBMC samples were collected from trial participants at day 0 and at day 28 after the second dose. Note on this clone: The antigen it binds to is not known. Within one base of it there is no much larger clone, and no base qualities were kept.

Including cysteine and phenylalanine, the CDR3 has 15 amino acids. This entry keeps only the CDR3 DNA: 45 bases, framed from base 1. CDR1 and CDR2 are read off the germline V gene as SGHTA and FQGTGA. Between the V and J ends, shortened by 7 bases and 0 bases respectively, the junction contains 12 bases. Beyond this particular receptor, the publication reports: Participants were mostly white British, with more females than males. The authors suggested clonal diversity may have been underestimated. Only six AZD1222 recipients were SARS-CoV-2 seropositive at baseline, limiting conclusions about previously exposed vaccinees. CD4 TCRs associated with the vaccine covered the entire spike protein, and the dominant responses were in regions 160-218 and 743-854. In the small 56-69-year group, the increase in depth fell short of significance, most likely because of low power. Because no day 14 peak-response samples were available, the repertoires could be characterized only after the peak T cell response. A significant rise in spike-specific TCR breadth and depth was observed after two AZD1222 doses relative to day 0 and relative to MenACWY recipients. Nearly half of unique spike-specific TCRs reportedly recognized epitopes outside regions mutated in the B.1.351 and B.1.1.7 variants.

The CDR3 regions of human TCRbeta chains were subjected to immunosequencing. The original pipeline was this. TCRs in the repertoires were matched against a reference library of SARS-CoV-2-specific TCRs that had been generated with the MIRA antigen-specificity platform. Breadth meant the fraction of unique TCRs that were SARS-CoV-2-associated, whereas depth meant the fraction of total T cells that were SARS-CoV-2-associated. Using the MIRA data, each spike-specific TCR was assigned both to the spike region to which the TCR was reactive and to a CD4 or CD8 class. Log10-transformed breadth and depth values were compared by one-way ANOVA with Sidak's multiple comparisons tests. In its TCRdb copy, this immuneACCESS table keeps in-frame sequences only and misses some clones. Where compared with another copy, unresolved V genes explain less than half of these, and the others have no known cause. V and J calls and clone size are those listed in that table; D and trimming were worked out from the DNA. The sample table shows about 130,000 clones, and roughly 90% are seen once. Of the sample, roughly 4% is held by the ten largest clones.

The source is an adult in good health. The sequences come from peripheral blood, collected on day 0 of AZD1222 vaccination. The V and J genes are TRBV7-3 and TRBJ2-2; the D gene is tentatively TRBD1 or TRBD2, each matching 5 bases. The DNA sequence is as follows: TGTGCCAGCACCCCTAGGGACGCGAACACCGGGGAGCTGTTTTTT. Its product reads: CASTPRDANTGELFF.